This T cell receptor (beta chain) was profiled in a study of beta chain features in type 1 diabetes. Expressed TCRB transcripts were sequenced after all isolated RNA was converted to cDNA. The data were produced by immunoSEQ multiplex PCR, yet TCRdb's version contains in-frame clones alone and is incomplete. The profile shows around 400,000 clones, approximately 12% of them singletons. CD4+ naive, central memory, regulatory and stem cell-like memory subsets were isolated by sorting on CD45RO/CCR7/CD25/CD127/CD95/CD27. The CDR3 length is 18 residues. With 4 bases removed from V and 0 bases from J, the gap between germline ends came to 22 bases. In germline, CDR1 is MGHRA, CDR2 YSYEKL.

V gene TRBV4-1 combines with J gene TRBJ2-7, with D possibly matching TRBD2 (6 bases). The sequence was obtained from a young man in good health. Sequenced material: naive CD4+ T cells from blood. The CDR3 nucleotides read TGCGCCAGCAGCCCCCCTCCGGCAAGGGTCGGGAGCTCCTACGAGCAGTACTTC. This codes for CASSPPPARVGSSYEQYF.